This T cell receptor beta chain was documented in a study of blood T cell repertoires in COVID-19. Study in general: Donors in the United States, Italy and Spain gave samples during acute or convalescent COVID-19.

Self-reported history from a screening survey and questionnaire set each donor's cohort. Symptom resolution, clearance, or two negative PCRs marked the recovered donors of Cohort 3. The trim removed 4 bases at V and 1 base at J, leaving 10 bases unmatched. This CDR3 comprises 16 residues. The germline V gene encodes CDR1 SGHRS and CDR2 YFSETQ. As handled by the study authors: Reference gene primer amplification yielded estimated nucleated cell counts. Using immunoSEQ multiplex PCR, the repertoire was profiled, and TCRdb retains in-frame clones only, with some absent. V and J calls and clone size are those listed in that table; D and trimming were worked out from the DNA. In the table there are some 350,000 clones, about 89% of which are singletons.

Input material: PBMCs or T cells enriched from blood (not recorded which). This receptor was obtained from a woman aged 25 to 39 who had recovered from COVID-19. The chain combines TRBV5-1 with TRBJ1-1; the match to TRBD1 covers 7 bases. CDR3 in amino acids: CASSPMTGRGNTEAFF. The DNA of the CDR3 is TGCGCCAGCAGCCCAATGACAGGGCGGGGGAACACTGAAGCTTTCTTT.